The clone carrying this TCR beta chain was seen a few times. The data derive from a study of T-cell reconstitution after alpha-beta-depleted transplantation in children. CDR1 is SGDLS, CDR2 YYNGEE, per germline. V was shortened by 2 bases and J by 1 base, with 15 bases between the two germline ends. The CDR3 totals 16 residues. Unique molecular identifiers tagged the TCRbeta library. TCRdb re-called the PCR reads through MiXCR, storing one row per CDR3 protein. The table includes about 72,000 distinct CDR3 sequences, about 7% detected once. This clonotype was sampled from a human donor who donated a stem cell graft to a child with acute lymphoblastic leukemia. The specimen was PBMCs from the stem cell graft donor, collected from the stem cell graft. V usage is TRBV9 and J usage is TRBJ1-1, with D possibly being TRBD1 (6 bases). Here the CDR3 DNA reads TGTGCCAGCAGCGTTCCCCGGGACATCGAGAACACTGAAGCTTTCTTT. Its protein product is CASSVPRDIENTEAFF.